These 9 T cell receptor beta chains share one sample of origin, sequenced in a study of cytomegalovirus exposure and HLA in healthy donors. The PCR employed 60 Vbeta primers together with 13 Jbeta primers. Clones were read by immunoSEQ multiplex PCR, and TCRdb kept only the in-frame ones, dropping some. The listing records about 130,000 clones. The sample comprised PBMCs. The receptors were sampled from a woman aged 40 to 55 in good health and CMV-seropositive.

V and J are TRBV19 and TRBJ2-7; D might be TRBD2 (7 bases). The germline V gene encodes CDR1 LNHDA and CDR2 SQIVND (reference sequence). This CDR3 has 14 residues. The V gene lost 6 bases and the J gene lost 4 bases, with 16 bases spanning the gap. The CDR3 DNA sequence: TGTGCCAGTAGGCGTGGAGCGGGACAATACGAGCAGTACTTC. Translating gives CASRRGAGQYEQYF.

V usage is TRBV7-9 and J usage is TRBJ2-1; 11 bases are shared with TRBD2. With V trimmed by 3 bases and J by 5 bases, 3 bases remained unmatched. The CDR3 is made up of 15 amino acids. Germline V CDR1 and CDR2: SEHNR, FQNEAQ (reference sequence). The CDR3: CASSLTGLADNEQFF. The CDR3 DNA reads TGTGCCAGCAGCTTGACGGGACTAGCGGACAATGAGCAGTTCTTC. The whole variable domain, remainder taken from reference TRBV7-9 and TRBJ2-1, is DTGVSQNPRHKITKRGQNVTFRCDPISEHNRLYWYRQTLGQGPEFLTYFQNEAQLEKSRLLSDRFSAERPKGSFSTLEIQRTEQGDSAMYLCASSLTGLADNEQFFGPGTRLTVL.

This chain links TRBV10-1 with TRBJ2-3; TRBD1 might be the D (5 bases). V was clipped by 8 bases and J by 3 bases, with 12 bases between them. The CDR3 consists of 13 residues. Looked up from germline, CDR1 is WNHNN and CDR2 is SYGVQD (reference sequence). CDR3 sequence (DNA): TGCGCCAGCTCCAGAAGGGGAACAGATACGCAGTATTTT. Protein product: CASSRRGTDTQYF.

The rearrangement uses TRBV9 and TRBJ2-2; the match to TRBD1 covers 7 bases. J lost 5 bases, V lost 0 bases, and 7 bases had no gene match. The CDR3 runs to 16 residues. The V gene's germline CDR1 is SGDLS and CDR2 YYNGEE. In DNA, the CDR3 is TGTGCCAGCAGCGTAGAGGGGACAGCTACTACCGGGGAGCTGTTTTTT. Translation: CASSVEGTATTGELFF. Together with reference TRBV9 and TRBJ2-2, the CDR3 gives the full variable domain: DSGVTQTPKHLITATGQRVTLRCSPRSGDLSVYWYQQSLDQGLQFLIQYYNGEERAKGNILERFSAQQFPDLHSELNLSSLELGDSALYFCASSVEGTATTGELFFGEGSRLTVL.

The V and J genes are TRBV6-5 and TRBJ2-7, with D perhaps TRBD1 (5 bases). Trimming removed 5 bases at V and 0 bases at J, with 14 bases between. This CDR3 comprises 15 residues. CDR1 and CDR2 (germline): MNHEY, SVGAGI. This CDR3 reads CASSRQTPSSYEQYF. The CDR3 DNA sequence: TGTGCCAGCAGTAGACAGACTCCAAGCTCCTACGAGCAGTACTTC.

V usage is TRBV2 and J usage is TRBJ1-5; D remains unclear. V was shortened by 4 bases and J by 6 bases, with 10 bases between the two germline ends. The V gene's germline CDR1 is SNHLY and CDR2 FYNNEI. The CDR3 spans 13 residues. The CDR3 is CASSGQLVQPQHF. The CDR3, as DNA: TGTGCCAGCAGTGGGCAGTTGGTTCAGCCCCAGCATTTT. Drawing the rest from reference TRBV2 and TRBJ1-5, the complete variable domain is EPEVTQTPSHQVTQMGQEVILRCVPISNHLYFYWYRQILGQKVEFLVSFYNNEISEKSEIFDDQFSVERPDGSNFTLKIRSTKLEDSAMYFCASSGQLVQPQHFGDGTRLSIL.

The chain carries TRBV28 and TRBJ1-1, with TRBD1 matching 11 bases. Germline V gene sequence: CDR1 MDHEN, CDR2 SYDVKM. This CDR3 is built from 16 residues. The ends lost 2 bases at V and 1 base at J; junction bases unmatched: 3. The CDR3 coding sequence is TGTGCCAGCAGTTTAGGGACAGGGGGTACGAACACTGAAGCTTTCTTT. Protein sequence: CASSLGTGGTNTEAFF.

The V gene is TRBV7-2, the J gene TRBJ2-5, with D perhaps matching TRBD2 (6 bases). Germline CDR1 SGHTA, CDR2 FQGNSA. The V and J ends lost 2 bases and 5 bases respectively, with 9 bases between them. The CDR3 has 13 residues. CDR3 bases: TGTGCCAGCAGCTTATTCCGGGGGGAGACCCAGTACTTC. Amino acid sequence: CASSLFRGETQYF.

As for this clone: A read error may account for a junction end that differs from germline. The chain has TRBV2 and TRBJ1-5; D is possibly TRBD2 (6 bases). The J call is in doubt because the DNA end fits TRBJ2-3 better. The CDR3 is 14 residues long. Per germline, CDR1 SNHLY and CDR2 FYNNEI. The CDR3 bases are TGTGCCAGCAATGAATGGGGAGGAGATCAGCCCCAGTATTTT. This sequence encodes CASNEWGGDQPQYF.